This T cell receptor (beta chain) was observed in a study of technical replicates of blood from several donors. Sequencing used immunoSEQ multiplex PCR; TCRdb keeps in-frame clones, though not all of them. Of about 75,000 clones listed, about 90% were seen once; the top ten hold approximately 0.38%. The source of this sequence is a human donor in good health. The material sequenced was T cells isolated from PBMCs.

CDR3 in amino acids: CASSPLGSNTEAFF. The CDR3 nucleotides read TGTGCCAGCAGCCCCTTGGGCTCAAACACTGAAGCTTTCTTT. The rearrangement uses TRBV28 and TRBJ1-1, with no clear D. The V and J ends lost 6 bases and 2 bases respectively, with 13 bases between them. This CDR3 comprises 14 residues. Per the germline V gene, CDR1 is MDHEN and CDR2 is SYDVKM.